These 30 T cell receptor beta chains came from one sample sequenced in a study of PD-L1 blockade in urothelial cancer. The assay was immunoSEQ multiplex PCR, and TCRdb's table has in-frame clones only and misses some. Altogether 75,000 to 100,000 clones are present, approximately 82% being singletons, with the ten largest covering approximately 8%. As for time point: peripheral blood 6 weeks after treatment start. Source: PBMCs, taken around atezolizumab (anti-PD-L1) treatment. The receptor set was obtained from a man aged 65-85 years with urothelial cancer.

This clone was seen more than once but under ten times. The gene calls are TRBV27 and TRBJ2-7; D is possibly TRBD2 (7 bases). Trimming removed 6 bases at V and 6 bases at J, with 15 bases between. The CDR3 length is 13 residues. Germline assignment: CDR1 MNHEY and CDR2 SMNVEV (reference sequence). CDR3 nucleotides: TGTGCCAGCAGCAACAGGGAGGGACTCGAGCAGTACTTC. Amino acids: CASSNREGLEQYF.

This sequence joins TRBV27 and TRBJ2-1, with 13 bases aligning to TRBD2. Germline V lookup: CDR1 MNHEY, CDR2 SMNVEV (reference sequence). The J segment lost 3 bases and the V segment lost 6 bases, leaving 8 bases of the junction unmatched. The CDR3 spans 17 residues. CDR3 sequence: CASRRTSGSGIYNEQFF. The CDR3 bases are TGTGCCAGCAGAAGGACTAGCGGGAGTGGGATCTACAATGAGCAGTTCTTC.

V and J are TRBV5-1 and TRBJ2-7; 11 positions match TRBD2. Germline V gene lookup returns CDR1 SGHRS and CDR2 YFSETQ. CDR3 length equals 15 residues. J lost 4 bases, V lost 0 bases, and 3 bases had no gene match. The CDR3 DNA reads as TGCGCCAGCAGCTTGGGGGCTAGCGGGGGGTACGAGCAGTACTTC. Protein product: CASSLGASGGYEQYF.

V is TRBV5-1 and J is TRBJ1-3, with D perhaps matching TRBD1 (5 bases). Germline values: CDR1 SGHRS, CDR2 YFSETQ. V was cut by 5 bases and J by 2 bases, with 17 bases left in between. There are 16 residues in the CDR3. The CDR3 reads CASSLNGGSTGNTIYF. In DNA form, the CDR3 reads TGCGCCAGCAGTTTGAACGGGGGGTCTACTGGAAACACCATATATTTT.

This clone has just a few counts. The gene calls are TRBV7-8 and TRBJ1-2; a weak D match, TRBD1 (6 bases). This CDR3 has 13 residues. Germline assignment: CDR1 SGHVS and CDR2 FQNEAQ. Trimming shortened V by 2 bases and J by 8 bases, and 12 bases separated the two germline ends. CDR3 nucleotides: TGTGCCAGCAGCTTACAGGGGCCAGGCGGCTACACCTTC. The encoded protein is CASSLQGPGGYTF.

The V gene is TRBV19, the J gene TRBJ1-1; the match to TRBD1 covers 9 bases. Per germline, CDR1 LNHDA and CDR2 SQIVND (reference sequence). The CDR3 has 13 residues. The V gene end was trimmed by 10 bases and the J gene end by 6 bases; junction bases not matched to a gene: 9. CDR3 protein: CATEGQGNAEAFF. In DNA form, the CDR3 reads TGTGCCACCGAGGGACAGGGTAACGCTGAAGCTTTCTTT.

The V gene is TRBV5-1, the J gene TRBJ2-5; 11 nucleotides agree with TRBD2. The CDR3 sequence is 14 residues long. Germline V gene data show CDR1 as SGHRS and CDR2 as YFSETQ. The J segment lost 3 bases and the V segment lost 3 bases, leaving 1 base of the junction unmatched. The CDR3, as DNA: TGCGCCAGCAGCTCGGGACTAGCGGAAGAGACCCAGTACTTC. Translated: CASSSGLAEETQYF.

There are a few counts of this clone. The chain couples TRBV12-5 to TRBJ2-2; D is unclear. The germline gives CDR1 LGHNT, CDR2 FRNRAP. Trimming took off 3 bases at V and 3 bases at J, with 8 bases between the two ends. CDR3 size: 14 residues. The CDR3 nucleotides read TGTGCTAGTGGTTTCGGGTTGGACACCGGGGAGCTGTTTTTT. Its translation: CASGFGLDTGELFF.

The V call is TRBV14, the J call TRBJ1-1; possible D gene TRBD1, 6 bases. The CDR3 extends over 14 amino acids. The germline CDR1 and CDR2 sequences are SGHDN and FVKESK. Trimming shortened V by 3 bases and J by 4 bases, and 12 bases separated the two germline ends. Here the CDR3 reads CASSQWAGATEAFF. CDR3 DNA: TGTGCCAGCAGCCAGTGGGCAGGGGCCACTGAAGCTTTCTTT.

The genes are TRBV19 and TRBJ1-2; 8 nucleotides line up with TRBD1. The CDR3 has 12 residues. From germline, CDR1 is LNHDA and CDR2 SQIVND (reference sequence). J lost 8 bases, V lost 8 bases, and 7 bases had no gene match. CDR3 region: CASGQGGGGYTF. In DNA, the CDR3 is TGTGCCAGTGGACAGGGCGGTGGAGGCTACACCTTC.

The chain employs TRBV29-1 and TRBJ2-3, with D maybe TRBD2 (5 bases). Looked up from germline, CDR1 is SQVTM and CDR2 is ANQGSEA. Trimming took off 6 bases at V and 5 bases at J, with 21 bases between the two ends. The CDR3 is 15 amino acids. This chain's CDR3 is CSVPWGGGVKDTQYF. The DNA of the CDR3 is TGCAGCGTCCCTTGGGGTGGAGGAGTGAAAGATACGCAGTATTTT.

The chain combines TRBV10-3 with TRBJ1-1; no clear D gene. Trimming took 4 bases from V and 1 from J, leaving 7 bases between them. Germline CDR1 ENHRY, CDR2 SYGVKD. CDR3 size: 13 residues. The DNA of the CDR3 is TGTGCCATCAGTGTCGAGGAGAACACTGAAGCTTTCTTT. Encoded protein: CAISVEENTEAFF.

This sequence joins TRBV5-1 and TRBJ2-5; 7 nucleotides match TRBD1. This CDR3 comprises 15 residues. Germline CDR1 is SGHRS and CDR2 is YFSETQ. Trimming took 3 bases from V and 3 from J; bases not matched to a gene: 8. CDR3 loop: CASSYGDSQKETQYF. CDR3 bases: TGCGCCAGCAGCTACGGGGACAGCCAAAAAGAGACCCAGTACTTC.

The rearrangement links TRBV7-6 to TRBJ2-3; 8 bases are a match to TRBD2. There are 14 residues in the CDR3. V lost 5 bases, J lost 4 bases, and 5 bases stayed unmatched. Germline CDR1 and CDR2: SGHVS and FNYEAQ. CDR3 protein: CASSPGGPADTQYF. In DNA, the CDR3 is TGTGCCAGCAGCCCGGGGGGGCCGGCAGATACGCAGTATTTT.

This chain connects TRBV2 to TRBJ2-5; 13 positions agree with TRBD2. Germline V gene lookup returns CDR1 SNHLY and CDR2 FYNNEI. The length of the CDR3 is 15 residues. With V trimmed by 6 bases and J by 2 bases, 3 bases remained unmatched. CDR3 DNA: TGTGCCAGCAGAAAGGGACTAGCGGGGCAAGAGACCCAGTACTTC. It is translated as CASRKGLAGQETQYF.

The chain combines TRBV11-2 with TRBJ2-7; 8 bases fit TRBD2. Losses at the gene ends were 5 bases for V and 5 bases for J; bases not matched to a gene: 5. CDR1 SGHAT and CDR2 FQNNGV come from the germline V gene. The CDR3 sequence is 13 residues long. The CDR3 reads CASSPGLVNEQYF. In nucleotides, the CDR3 is TGTGCCAGCAGCCCGGGACTAGTCAACGAGCAGTACTTC.

DNA of the CDR3: TGTGCCAGCAGTCGTAGCGGGGGGAGCTACGAGCAGTACTTC. It specifies CASSRSGGSYEQYF. The chain uses TRBV27 and TRBJ2-7, with 10 positions matching TRBD2. The CDR3 length is 14 residues. Germline V CDR1 and CDR2: MNHEY, SMNVEV (reference sequence). Losses at the gene ends were 5 bases for V and 3 bases for J; bases not matched to a gene: 4.

The rearrangement links TRBV7-6 to TRBJ2-2, with TRBD2 identical over 7 bases. Trimming took 7 bases from V and 2 from J; bases not matched to a gene: 7. The CDR3 is 15 amino acids. CDR1 and CDR2 from the germline V gene are SGHVS and FNYEAQ. The CDR3 spells CASTAGRANTGELFF. Here the CDR3 DNA reads TGTGCCAGCACCGCGGGGAGGGCCAACACCGGGGAGCTGTTTTTT.

This chain uses TRBV30 with TRBJ1-4; D possibly corresponds to TRBD1 (6 bases). Looked up from germline, CDR1 is GTSNPN and CDR2 is SVGIG (reference sequence). The CDR3 has 13 amino acids. Trimming stripped 5 bases from V and 5 bases from J, with 12 bases between. Here the CDR3 reads CAWARTANEKLFF. DNA of the CDR3: TGTGCCTGGGCTCGGACAGCGAATGAAAAACTGTTTTTT.

The chain has TRBV7-2 and TRBJ1-2; D uncertain. Per the germline V gene, CDR1 is SGHTA and CDR2 is FQGNSA. The CDR3 totals 14 residues. Deletions cut 5 bases from V and 5 bases from J, with 15 bases between. Here the CDR3 DNA reads TGTGCCAGCAGCCAACTCTCGGGGAAGTATGGCTACACCTTC. Translated: CASSQLSGKYGYTF.

The CDR3 bases are TGCGCCAGCAGCTTGGTAGGAGGCAGATTGATAGATACGCAGTATTTT. Translating gives CASSLVGGRLIDTQYF. The chain couples TRBV5-1 to TRBJ2-3; D is possibly TRBD2 (5 bases). The CDR3 covers 16 residues. CDR1 SGHRS and CDR2 YFSETQ come from the germline V gene. Deletions cut 0 bases from V and 5 bases from J, with 16 bases between.

The chain links TRBV19 to TRBJ1-1; 12 bases are a match to TRBD1. Looked up from germline, CDR1 is LNHDA and CDR2 is SQIVND (reference sequence). V lost 0 bases to trimming and J lost 4 bases; unmatched junction nucleotides: 9. CDR3 size: 18 residues. The DNA for the CDR3 is TGTGCCAGTAGTATAGACCGGGGACAGGGGGCACCGGGCACTGAAGCTTTCTTT. It translates to CASSIDRGQGAPGTEAFF.

This clone was observed a few times. This sequence joins TRBV5-1 and TRBJ2-5; 12 bases align to TRBD2. CDR1 is SGHRS, CDR2 YFSETQ, per germline. Losses at the gene ends were 2 bases for V and 5 bases for J; bases not matched to a gene: 10. The CDR3 is 17 residues long. The chain's CDR3 is CASSFLGLAGIGETQYF. CDR3 bases: TGCGCCAGCAGCTTCCTAGGACTAGCGGGGATCGGGGAGACCCAGTACTTC.

This clone showed up just once. The chain uses TRBV4-3 and TRBJ2-5; 7 nucleotides agree with TRBD1. The CDR3 consists of 15 residues. Per the germline V gene, CDR1 is LGHNA and CDR2 is YSLEER. J gave up 2 bases and V 0 bases, and 3 bases lay outside the gene matches. CDR3 nucleotides: TGCGCCAGCAGCCAAGATCCCAGGGGGCAAGAGACCCAGTACTTC. This codes for CASSQDPRGQETQYF.

This clone has more than one count but fewer than ten. The chain uses TRBV13 and TRBJ2-5; weak D call: TRBD1 (5 bases). Per germline, CDR1 PRHDT and CDR2 FYEKMQ (reference sequence). V lost 1 base and J lost 5, with 11 bases in between. This CDR3 contains 14 residues. The CDR3 DNA sequence: TGTGCCAGCAGCTTAGCGTCAGGGTGGGAGACCCAGTACTTC. Translated: CASSLASGWETQYF.

The V call is TRBV27, the J call TRBJ1-1, with 9 positions matching TRBD1. This CDR3 contains 14 residues. Germline assignment: CDR1 MNHEY and CDR2 SMNVEV (reference sequence). With V trimmed by 4 bases and J by 8 bases, 8 bases remained unmatched. The CDR3 loop is CASSSWTGETEAFF. CDR3 coding DNA: TGTGCCAGCAGTTCCTGGACAGGGGAGACCGAAGCTTTCTTT.

The rearrangement uses TRBV2 and TRBJ1-6, with TRBD1 matching over 7 bases. Germline lookup yields CDR1 SNHLY and CDR2 FYNNEI. Trimming at V came to 10 bases and at J to 5 bases, leaving 8 bases not matched to a gene. The CDR3 is made up of 14 amino acids. Here the CDR3 DNA reads TGTGCCATCAGGGAGACAGGGAATAATTCACCCCTCCACTTT. Translation gives CAIRETGNNSPLHF. The full variable domain, with the rest looked up from reference TRBV2 and TRBJ1-6, is EPEVTQTPSHQVTQMGQEVILRCVPISNHLYFYWYRQILGQKVEFLVSFYNNEISEKSEIFDDQFSVERPDGSNFTLKIRSTKLEDSAMYFCAIRETGNNSPLHFGNGTRLTVT.

The DNA for the CDR3 is TGTGCCAGCACCCGCGGCAGGGACGAGCAGTACTTC. This gives the protein CASTRGRDEQYF. The chain recombines TRBV6-1 with TRBJ2-7; tentative D call: TRBD1 (5 bases). The CDR3 covers 12 residues. V lost 7 bases to trimming and J lost 5 bases, with 12 bases between them. Per germline, CDR1 MNHNS and CDR2 SASEGT.

V and J are TRBV18 and TRBJ1-2; D is possibly TRBD1 (6 bases). The CDR3 totals 16 residues. Between the trimmed V and J ends, which lost 6 bases and 2 bases, there was a span of 19 bases. In germline, CDR1 is KGHSH, CDR2 LQKENI. CDR3 in amino acids: CASSPGAGAKNYGYTF. DNA of the CDR3: TGTGCCAGCTCTCCCGGAGCGGGGGCGAAAAACTATGGCTACACCTTC.

The chain recombines TRBV19 with TRBJ2-7; D is ambiguous. The CDR3 consists of 12 residues. The germline gives CDR1 LNHDA, CDR2 SQIVND (reference sequence). V was clipped by 7 bases and J by 3 bases, with 10 bases between them. CDR3 sequence (DNA): TGTGCCAGTACCGGCGGTTTCTACGAGCAGTACTTC. Its protein is CASTGGFYEQYF.